This TCR beta chain is from a study of breast tumors, draining lymph nodes, adjacent tissues. Breast cancer patients provided tissue from their axillary draining lymph nodes. Notes on this clonotype: Antigen unknown.

General study findings and limits: Data only fit, rather than demonstrated, lymph node origin of most tumor T cells. Tumor and nontumor repertoires were significantly more similar in luminal-like than in basal-like breast cancer.

TCRdb re-called the multiplex PCR reads through MiXCR, storing one row per CDR3 protein. The sample lists about 230,000 distinct CDR3 sequences, about 32% occurring once. The CDR3 is 14 residues long. Germline CDR1 LNHNV, CDR2 YYDKDF (reference sequence). V was pared by 0 bases and J by 6 bases, with 6 bases between. The clonotype originates from a female donor with breast cancer. Some clones in this sample may be carry-over from other donors' samples. Sequencing was performed on axillary lymph node tissue. The chain couples TRBV15 to TRBJ1-6; the D is unclear. The CDR3 sequence: CATSRDTPNSPLHF. In DNA, the CDR3 is TGTGCCACCAGCAGAGATACTCCTAATTCACCCCTCCACTTT.